Following are 10 T cell receptor beta chains from one sample sequenced in a study of T cells after yellow fever vaccination. TCRdb re-derived calls from the 5' RACE reads in MiXCR, one entry per CDR3 protein. The repertoire consists of some 400,000 distinct CDR3 sequences, with over 15% occurring once and the leading ten covering over 15%. The source material was PBMCs, sampled before the yellow fever booster vaccination. The receptors stem from a man younger than 30 who received the YFV17D yellow fever vaccine.

This chain connects TRBV10-3 to TRBJ2-5; 15 bases agree with TRBD2. The CDR3 extends over 17 amino acids. Germline CDR1 reads ENHRY; CDR2 reads SYGVKD. The trim removed 8 bases at V and 7 bases at J, leaving 14 bases unmatched. The CDR3 sequence: CAIGSAGLAGGHVTQYF. In nucleotides, the CDR3 is TGTGCCATCGGATCGGCTGGACTAGCGGGGGGGCACGTGACCCAGTACTTC.

This clonotype has just a few counts. This rearrangement joins TRBV5-1 to TRBJ2-7; weak D call: TRBD2 (6 bases). The V gene lost 3 bases and the J gene lost 5 bases, with 12 bases spanning the gap. This CDR3 spans 13 amino acids. Germline assignment: CDR1 SGHRS and CDR2 YFSETQ. CDR3 sequence (DNA): TGCGCCAGCAGCTGGGGACCGGGAGACGAGCAGTACTTC. Translation: CASSWGPGDEQYF. Filled out from reference TRBV5-1 and TRBJ2-7, the complete variable domain reads KAGVTQTPRYLIKTRGQQVTLSCSPISGHRSVSWYQQTPGQGLQFLFEYFSETQRNKGNFPGRFSGRQFSNSRSEMNVSTLELGDSALYLCASSWGPGDEQYFGPGTRLTVT.

The gene calls are TRBV4-2 and TRBJ1-5; TRBD1 matches at 8 bases. The CDR3 runs 17 residues. V lost 4 bases to trimming and J lost 7 bases; unmatched junction nucleotides: 15. Germline values: CDR1 LGHNA, CDR2 YNFKEQ. The DNA of the CDR3 is TGTGCCAGCAGCCTCCGACTCGGACAGGGCGGAGGACAGCCCCAGCATTTT. Amino acid sequence: CASSLRLGQGGGQPQHF.

This clonotype was found a few times. The V call is TRBV20-1, the J call TRBJ2-3; TRBD2 matches 9 bases. Trimming took 5 bases from V and 2 from J; bases not matched to a gene: 8. Germline loops: CDR1 DFQATT, CDR2 SNEGSKA (reference sequence). This CDR3 is built from 15 residues. CDR3 nucleotide sequence: TGCAGTGCTTCTCCGACTAGCGGAATCACAGATACGCAGTATTTT. Its protein product is CSASPTSGITDTQYF.

This sequence joins TRBV5-1 and TRBJ2-7; D might be TRBD1 (6 bases). With 7 bases removed from V and 5 bases from J, the gap between germline ends came to 16 bases. The CDR3 is 13 amino acids. Germline CDR1 and CDR2: SGHRS and YFSETQ. The CDR3 sequence: CASGPQGTHEQYF. CDR3 DNA sequence: TGCGCCAGCGGGCCGCAGGGGACCCACGAGCAGTACTTC.

This chain connects TRBV6-5 to TRBJ2-5, with TRBD2 matching 10 bases. The CDR3 spans 16 residues. Per the germline V gene, CDR1 is MNHEY and CDR2 is SVGAGI. V trimming: 4 bases; J trimming: 7 bases; junction bases outside the gene matches: 12. The CDR3 DNA reads as TGTGCCAGCAGTTCTCCTTCTAGCGGGGGAAGGGTGACCCAGTACTTC. Translated: CASSSPSSGGRVTQYF.

The chain couples TRBV12-3 or TRBV12-4 to TRBJ2-1; weak D call: TRBD2 (5 bases). The V end was cut by 3 bases, the J end by 3 bases, with 9 bases between. There are 14 residues in the CDR3. The CDR3 DNA follows: TGTGCCAGCAGTTTCGGGGAGTTCTACAATGAGCAGTTCTTC. Translated: CASSFGEFYNEQFF.

This clonotype was picked up many times. J is TRBJ2-1 and V is TRBV7-2, with a weak D call TRBD2 (6 bases). This CDR3 comprises 16 residues. CDR1 and CDR2 (germline): SGHTA, FQGNSA. V dropped 4 bases and J dropped 11 bases, with 24 bases sitting between them. The CDR3 region is CASSSNLRGSAFKQFF. In DNA form, the CDR3 reads TGTGCCAGCAGCTCTAACCTCCGGGGGTCCGCTTTTAAGCAGTTCTTC.

The chain is built from TRBV18 and TRBJ2-7; D call uncertain. This CDR3 has 13 residues. V lost 2 bases to trimming and J lost 8 bases, with 13 bases between them. CDR1 and CDR2 from the germline V gene are KGHSH and LQKENI. The chain's CDR3 is CASSPSSSLKQYV. CDR3 DNA sequence: TGTGCCAGCTCACCATCATCAAGCCTGAAGCAGTACGTC.

The chain recombines TRBV7-9 with TRBJ2-6; 7 nucleotides match TRBD1. This CDR3 comprises 13 residues. Trimming at V came to 7 bases and at J to 11 bases, leaving 8 bases not matched to a gene. Germline V gene lookup returns CDR1 SEHNR and CDR2 FQNEAQ (reference sequence). This CDR3 is CASTQTGWYVLTF. DNA of the CDR3: TGTGCCAGCACCCAGACAGGGTGGTACGTCCTGACTTTC.